This TCR beta chain was found in a study of blood T cell repertoires in COVID-19. Overall study: Samples taken during acute and convalescent COVID-19 were collected in the United States, Italy and Spain. PBMCs, B-cell-depleted T cells, or T cells provided the cDNA or gDNA that made up the material.

Source study methods: Estimation of nucleated cell counts was performed using reference gene primer amplification. Assay used: immunoSEQ multiplex PCR; TCRdb lists only in-frame clones, some missing. D and trimming were read from the DNA, whereas the V and J calls and clone size are those reported in that table. The table lists tens of thousands of clones, approximately 86% of them singletons, with 4.1% in the top ten. This clone has just a few counts. V was shortened by 5 bases and J by 9 bases, with 11 bases between the two germline ends. The CDR3 has 12 amino acids. The genes are TRBV12-3 or TRBV12-4 and TRBJ1-5, with D unclear. The source of this sequence is a middle-aged man with acute or convalescent COVID-19. Material: peripheral blood. The CDR3 nucleotides read TGTGCCAGCAGTGTCGCAGATGGGCCCCAGCATTTT. This sequence encodes CASSVADGPQHF.